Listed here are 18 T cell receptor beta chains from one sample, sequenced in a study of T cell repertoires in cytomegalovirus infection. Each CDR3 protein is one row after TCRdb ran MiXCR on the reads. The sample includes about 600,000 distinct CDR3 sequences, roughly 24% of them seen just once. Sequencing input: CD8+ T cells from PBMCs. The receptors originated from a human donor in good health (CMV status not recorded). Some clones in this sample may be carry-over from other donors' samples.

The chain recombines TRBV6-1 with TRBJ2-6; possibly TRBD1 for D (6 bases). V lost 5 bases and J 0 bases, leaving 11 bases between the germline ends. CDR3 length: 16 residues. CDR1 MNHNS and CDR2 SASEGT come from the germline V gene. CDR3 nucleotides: TGTGCCAGCAGTTTAACAGGGTTCTCTGGGGCCAACGTCCTGACTTTC. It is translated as CASSLTGFSGANVLTF.

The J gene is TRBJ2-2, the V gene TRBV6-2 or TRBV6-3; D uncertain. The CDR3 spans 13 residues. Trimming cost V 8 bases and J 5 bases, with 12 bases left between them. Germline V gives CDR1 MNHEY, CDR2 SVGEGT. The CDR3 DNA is TGTGCCAGCCACGCGGAAAATACCGGGGAGCTGTTTTTT. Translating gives CASHAENTGELFF.

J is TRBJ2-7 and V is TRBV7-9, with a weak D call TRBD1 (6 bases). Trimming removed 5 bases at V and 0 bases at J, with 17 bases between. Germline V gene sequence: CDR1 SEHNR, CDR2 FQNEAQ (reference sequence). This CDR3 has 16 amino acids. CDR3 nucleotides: TGTGCCAGCAGCCTCCCCCCGGGACACCTCTCCTACGAGCAGTACTTC. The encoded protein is CASSLPPGHLSYEQYF.

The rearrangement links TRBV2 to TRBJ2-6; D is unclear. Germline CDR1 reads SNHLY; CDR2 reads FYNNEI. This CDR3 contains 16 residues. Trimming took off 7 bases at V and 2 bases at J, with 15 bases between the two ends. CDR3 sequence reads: CASIVVGETGANVLTF. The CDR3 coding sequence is TGTGCCAGCATAGTGGTTGGGGAAACTGGGGCCAACGTCCTGACTTTC.

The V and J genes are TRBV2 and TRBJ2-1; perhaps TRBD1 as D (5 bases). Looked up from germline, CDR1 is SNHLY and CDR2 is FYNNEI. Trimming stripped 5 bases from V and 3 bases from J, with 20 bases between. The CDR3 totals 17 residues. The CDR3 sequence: CASSFPGNRDHYNEQFF. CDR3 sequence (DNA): TGTGCCAGCAGTTTTCCAGGGAACCGTGACCACTACAATGAGCAGTTCTTC.

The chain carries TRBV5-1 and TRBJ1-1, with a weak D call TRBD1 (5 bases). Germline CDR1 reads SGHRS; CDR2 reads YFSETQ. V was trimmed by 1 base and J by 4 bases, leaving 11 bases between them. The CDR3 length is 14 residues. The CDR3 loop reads CASSLWDQATEAFF. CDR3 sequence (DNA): TGCGCCAGCAGCTTGTGGGACCAAGCCACTGAAGCTTTCTTT.

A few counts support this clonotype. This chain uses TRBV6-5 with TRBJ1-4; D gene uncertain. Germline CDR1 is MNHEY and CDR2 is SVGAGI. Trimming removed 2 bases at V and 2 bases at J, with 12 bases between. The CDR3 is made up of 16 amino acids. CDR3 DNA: TGTGCCAGCAGTTACGACCTGGCAGCGACTAATGAAAAACTGTTTTTT. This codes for CASSYDLAATNEKLFF.

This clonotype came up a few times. The CDR3 bases are TGTGCCAGCAGCTTATCTATAACGGCCCGCTATGGCTACACCTTC. Its translation is CASSLSITARYGYTF. The chain uses TRBV7-9 and TRBJ1-2; D is undetermined. Trimming removed 2 bases from V and 4 bases from J, with 14 bases in between. The CDR3 sequence is 15 residues long. Per the germline V gene, CDR1 is SEHNR and CDR2 is FQNEAQ (reference sequence).

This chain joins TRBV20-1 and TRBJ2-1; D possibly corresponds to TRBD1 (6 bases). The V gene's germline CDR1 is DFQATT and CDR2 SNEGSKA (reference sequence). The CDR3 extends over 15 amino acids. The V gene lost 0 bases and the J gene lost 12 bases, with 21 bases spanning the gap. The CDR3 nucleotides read TGCAGTGCTAGAGATTTACAGGGTCCGGGGATGTGGCAGTTCTTC. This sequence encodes CSARDLQGPGMWQFF.

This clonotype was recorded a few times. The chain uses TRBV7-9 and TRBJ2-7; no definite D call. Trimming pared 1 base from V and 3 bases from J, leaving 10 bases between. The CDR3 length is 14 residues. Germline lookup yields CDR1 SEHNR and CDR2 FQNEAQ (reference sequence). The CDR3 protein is CASSLEQRGYEQYV. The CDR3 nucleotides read TGTGCCAGCAGCTTAGAACAGAGAGGCTACGAGCAGTACGTC.

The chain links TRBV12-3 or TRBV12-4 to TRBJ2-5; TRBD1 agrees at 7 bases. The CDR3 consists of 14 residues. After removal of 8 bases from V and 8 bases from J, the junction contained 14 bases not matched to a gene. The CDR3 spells CASSQPGQESTQYF. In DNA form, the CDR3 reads TGTGCCAGCTCCCAGCCCGGACAGGAGTCCACCCAGTACTTC.

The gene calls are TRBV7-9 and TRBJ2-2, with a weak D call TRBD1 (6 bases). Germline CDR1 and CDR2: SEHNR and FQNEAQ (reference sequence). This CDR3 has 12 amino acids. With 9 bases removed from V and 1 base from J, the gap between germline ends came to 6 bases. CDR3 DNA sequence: TGTGCCAGGACAGGGAACACCGGGGAGCTGTTTTTT. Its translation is CARTGNTGELFF. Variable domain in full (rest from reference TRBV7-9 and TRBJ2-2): DTGVSQNPRHKITKRGQNVTFRCDPISEHNRLYWYRQTLGQGPEFLTYFQNEAQLEKSRLLSDRFSAERPKGSFSTLEIQRTEQGDSAMYLCARTGNTGELFFGEGSRLTVL.

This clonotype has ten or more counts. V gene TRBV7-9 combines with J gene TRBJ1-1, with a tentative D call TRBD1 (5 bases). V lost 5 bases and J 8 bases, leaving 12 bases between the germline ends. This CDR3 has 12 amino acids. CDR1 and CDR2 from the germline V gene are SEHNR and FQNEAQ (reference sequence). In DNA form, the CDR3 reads TGTGCCAGCAGCCAGACAGCCGGGGAAGCTTTCTTT. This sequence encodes CASSQTAGEAFF.

CDR3 coding DNA: TGTGCCAGCAGCTACGGGACAGGAGGCTACGAGCAGTACGTC. Encoded protein: CASSYGTGGYEQYV. The chain combines TRBV13 with TRBJ2-7; 8 nucleotides match TRBD1. CDR3 length equals 14 residues. The ends lost 4 bases at V and 3 bases at J; junction bases unmatched: 5. The germline gives CDR1 PRHDT, CDR2 FYEKMQ (reference sequence).

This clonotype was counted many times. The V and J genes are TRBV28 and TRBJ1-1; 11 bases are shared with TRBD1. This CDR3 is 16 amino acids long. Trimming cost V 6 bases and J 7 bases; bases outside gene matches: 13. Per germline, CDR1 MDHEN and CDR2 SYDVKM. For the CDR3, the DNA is TGTGCCAGCAGCCCCCTTGGAGGGACAGGGGGAGTTGAAGCTTTCTTT. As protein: CASSPLGGTGGVEAFF.

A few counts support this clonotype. In DNA, the CDR3 is TGTGCTAGTGGTTGGAGTCTCCAGGGGCCGGTAGAGACCCAGTACTTC. This codes for CASGWSLQGPVETQYF. The chain uses TRBV12-5 and TRBJ2-5, with D perhaps TRBD1 (6 bases). V was shortened by 4 bases and J by 4 bases, with 19 bases between the two germline ends. The CDR3 sequence is 16 residues long. The V gene's germline CDR1 is LGHNT and CDR2 FRNRAP.

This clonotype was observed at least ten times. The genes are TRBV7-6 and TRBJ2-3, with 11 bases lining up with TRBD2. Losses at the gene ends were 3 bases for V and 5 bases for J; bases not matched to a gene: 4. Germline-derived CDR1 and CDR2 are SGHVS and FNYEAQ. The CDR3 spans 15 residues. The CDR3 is CASSFSGGALDTQYF. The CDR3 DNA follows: TGTGCCAGCAGCTTTAGCGGGGGGGCCCTAGATACGCAGTATTTT.

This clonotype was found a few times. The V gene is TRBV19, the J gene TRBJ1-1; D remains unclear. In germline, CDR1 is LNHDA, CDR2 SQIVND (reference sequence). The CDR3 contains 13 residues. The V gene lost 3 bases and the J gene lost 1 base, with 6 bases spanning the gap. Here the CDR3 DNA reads TGTGCCAGTAGTATGGCGAAGAACACTGAAGCTTTCTTT. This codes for CASSMAKNTEAFF.